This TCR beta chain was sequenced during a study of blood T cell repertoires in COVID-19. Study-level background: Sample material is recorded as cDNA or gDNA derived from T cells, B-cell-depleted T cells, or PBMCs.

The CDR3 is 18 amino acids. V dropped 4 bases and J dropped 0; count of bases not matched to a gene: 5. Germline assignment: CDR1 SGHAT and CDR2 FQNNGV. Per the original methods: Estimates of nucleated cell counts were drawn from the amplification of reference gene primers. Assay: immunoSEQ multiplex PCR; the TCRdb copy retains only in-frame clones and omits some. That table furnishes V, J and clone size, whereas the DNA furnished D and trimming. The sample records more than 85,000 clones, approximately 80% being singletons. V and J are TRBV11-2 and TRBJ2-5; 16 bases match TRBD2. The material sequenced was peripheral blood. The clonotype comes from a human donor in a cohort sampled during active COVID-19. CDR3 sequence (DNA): TGTGCCAGCAGCTCGGGACTAGCGGGGGGGTGGTACCAAGAGACCCAGTACTTC. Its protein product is CASSSGLAGGWYQETQYF.